This T cell receptor beta chain was retrieved from a study of T cell responses to AZD1222 COVID-19 vaccine. Whole-study findings and limits: Just five to seven people given AZD1222 tested seropositive at baseline.

Assay: immunoSEQ multiplex PCR; the TCRdb copy retains only in-frame clones and omits some. The sample includes fewer than 120,000 clones, around nine tenths of them seen just once. This clone was seen more than once but under ten times. No antigen is known for it. V was shortened by 6 bases and J by 3 bases, with 15 bases between the two germline ends. Germline loops: CDR1 MDHEN, CDR2 SYDVKM. The CDR3 runs to 14 residues. This TCR came from an adult in good health. The V gene is TRBV28, the J gene TRBJ2-7; maybe TRBD2 (6 bases). Source: peripheral blood, taken on day 0 of AZD1222 vaccination. The CDR3 loop reads CASRVQEGSYEQYF. The DNA for the CDR3 is TGTGCCAGCAGGGTCCAGGAGGGCAGCTACGAGCAGTACTTC.